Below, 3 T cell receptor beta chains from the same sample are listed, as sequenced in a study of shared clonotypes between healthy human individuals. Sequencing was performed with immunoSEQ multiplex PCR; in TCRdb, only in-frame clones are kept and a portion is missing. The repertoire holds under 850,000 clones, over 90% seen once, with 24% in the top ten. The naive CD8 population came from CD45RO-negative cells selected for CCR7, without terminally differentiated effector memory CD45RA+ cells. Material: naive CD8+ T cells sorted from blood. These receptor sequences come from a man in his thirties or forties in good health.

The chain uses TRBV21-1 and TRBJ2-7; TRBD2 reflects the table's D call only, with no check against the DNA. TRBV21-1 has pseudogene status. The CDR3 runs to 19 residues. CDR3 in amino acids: CASSPRTSGRDFNDYEQYF. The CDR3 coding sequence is TGTGCCAGCAGCCCACGGACTAGCGGCAGAGATTTCAATGATTACGAGCAGTACTTC.

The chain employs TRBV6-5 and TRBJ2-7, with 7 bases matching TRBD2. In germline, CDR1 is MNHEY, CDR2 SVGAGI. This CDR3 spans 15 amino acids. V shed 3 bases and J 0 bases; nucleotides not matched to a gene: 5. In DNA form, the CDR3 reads TGTGCCAGCAGTTATACTACGGGAGGCTCCTACGAGCAGTACTTC. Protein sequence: CASSYTTGGSYEQYF.

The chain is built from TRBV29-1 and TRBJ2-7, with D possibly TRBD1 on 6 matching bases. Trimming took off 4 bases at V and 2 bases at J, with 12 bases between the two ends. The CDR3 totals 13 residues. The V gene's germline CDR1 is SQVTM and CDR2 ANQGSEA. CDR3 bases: TGCAGCGTTGTACGGCAGGGGACCTACGAGCAGTACTTC. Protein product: CSVVRQGTYEQYF.